The T cell receptor (beta chain) described here comes from a study of blood T cell repertoires in COVID-19. Study-level background: In each case, the material was cDNA or gDNA derived from T cells, B-cell-depleted T cells, or PBMCs.

TCRdb's table, derived via immunoSEQ multiplex PCR, lists solely in-frame clones and lacks some. Of 150,000 to 200,000 clones in the sample, about four fifths were seen once. The CDR3 has 16 residues. The V gene lost 1 base and the J gene lost 1 base, with 14 bases spanning the gap. Germline lookup yields CDR1 SGHRS and CDR2 YFSETQ. The chain links TRBV5-1 to TRBJ1-1; maybe TRBD1 (5 bases). The clonotype was recovered from a woman older than 75 with COVID-19, enrolled during active disease. Material: peripheral blood. For the CDR3, the DNA is TGCGCCAGCAGCTTGTATAGGGGTATTACGAACACTGAAGCTTTCTTT. It yields the protein CASSLYRGITNTEAFF.